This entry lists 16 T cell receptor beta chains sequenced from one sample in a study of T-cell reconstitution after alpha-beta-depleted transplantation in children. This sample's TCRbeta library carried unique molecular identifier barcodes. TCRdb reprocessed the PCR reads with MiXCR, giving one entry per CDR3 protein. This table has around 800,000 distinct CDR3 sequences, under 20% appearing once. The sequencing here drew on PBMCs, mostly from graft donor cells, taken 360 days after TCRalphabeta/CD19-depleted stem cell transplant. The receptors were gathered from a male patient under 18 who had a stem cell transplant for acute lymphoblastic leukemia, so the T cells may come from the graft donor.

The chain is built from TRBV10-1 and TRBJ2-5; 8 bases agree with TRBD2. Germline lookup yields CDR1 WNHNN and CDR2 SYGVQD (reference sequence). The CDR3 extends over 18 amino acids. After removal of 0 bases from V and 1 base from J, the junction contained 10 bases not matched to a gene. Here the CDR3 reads CASSESRKGGRPQETQYF. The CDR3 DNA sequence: TGCGCCAGCAGTGAGTCAAGGAAGGGCGGGAGGCCCCAAGAGACCCAGTACTTC.

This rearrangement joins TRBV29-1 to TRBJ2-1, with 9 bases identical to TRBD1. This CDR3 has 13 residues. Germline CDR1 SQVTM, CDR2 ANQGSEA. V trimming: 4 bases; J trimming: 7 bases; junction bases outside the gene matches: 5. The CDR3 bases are TGCAGCGTTGGGACAGGGGCTGGGAATGAGCAGTTCTTC. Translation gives CSVGTGAGNEQFF.

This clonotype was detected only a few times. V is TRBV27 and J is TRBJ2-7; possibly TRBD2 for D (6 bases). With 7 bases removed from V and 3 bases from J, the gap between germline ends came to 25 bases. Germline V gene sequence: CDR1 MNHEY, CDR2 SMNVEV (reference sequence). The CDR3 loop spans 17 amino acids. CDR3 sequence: CASIGQGLLGGSYEQYF. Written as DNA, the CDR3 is TGTGCCAGCATAGGTCAGGGTCTCCTCGGGGGAAGCTACGAGCAGTACTTC.

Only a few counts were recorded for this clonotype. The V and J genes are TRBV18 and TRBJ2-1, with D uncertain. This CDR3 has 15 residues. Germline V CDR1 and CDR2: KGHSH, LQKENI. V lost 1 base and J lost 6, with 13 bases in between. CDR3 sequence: CASSPLGRSVNEQFF. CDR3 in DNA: TGTGCCAGCTCACCACTGGGCAGAAGTGTCAATGAGCAGTTCTTC.

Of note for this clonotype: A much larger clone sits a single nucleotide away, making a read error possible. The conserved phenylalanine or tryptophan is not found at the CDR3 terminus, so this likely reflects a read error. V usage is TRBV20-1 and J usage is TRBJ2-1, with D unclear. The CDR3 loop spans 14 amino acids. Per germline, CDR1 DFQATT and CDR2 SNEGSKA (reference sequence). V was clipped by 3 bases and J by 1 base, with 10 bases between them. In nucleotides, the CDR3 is TGCAGTGCTAGGGATAGCCCTTCCTACAATGAGCAGTTCTCC. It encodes CSARDSPSYNEQFS.

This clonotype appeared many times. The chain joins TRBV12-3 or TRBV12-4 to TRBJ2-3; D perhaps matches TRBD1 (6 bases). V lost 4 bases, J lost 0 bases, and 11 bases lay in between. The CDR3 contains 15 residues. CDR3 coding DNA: TGTGCCAGCAGTTGGTTGGGGGCTAGCACAGATACGCAGTATTTT. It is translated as CASSWLGASTDTQYF.

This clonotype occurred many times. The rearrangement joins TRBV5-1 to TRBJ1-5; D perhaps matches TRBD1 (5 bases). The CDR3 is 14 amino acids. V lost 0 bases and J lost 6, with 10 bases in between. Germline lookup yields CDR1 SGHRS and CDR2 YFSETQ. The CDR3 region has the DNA TGCGCCAGCAGCTTGGGGGGACCGCCTCAGCCCCAGCATTTT. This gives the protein CASSLGGPPQPQHF.

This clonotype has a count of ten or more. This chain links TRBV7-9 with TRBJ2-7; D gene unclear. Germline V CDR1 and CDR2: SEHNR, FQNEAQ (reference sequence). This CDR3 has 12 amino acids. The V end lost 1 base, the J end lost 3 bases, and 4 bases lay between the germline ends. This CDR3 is CASSLDNYEQYF. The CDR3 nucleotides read TGTGCCAGCAGCTTAGACAACTACGAGCAGTACTTC.

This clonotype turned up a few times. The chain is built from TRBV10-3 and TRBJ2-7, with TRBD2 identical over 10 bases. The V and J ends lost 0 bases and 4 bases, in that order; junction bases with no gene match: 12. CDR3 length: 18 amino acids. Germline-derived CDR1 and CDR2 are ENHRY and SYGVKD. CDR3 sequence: CAISESPLAGGPPYEQYF. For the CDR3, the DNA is TGTGCCATCAGTGAGTCGCCCTTAGCGGGAGGCCCCCCATACGAGCAGTACTTC.

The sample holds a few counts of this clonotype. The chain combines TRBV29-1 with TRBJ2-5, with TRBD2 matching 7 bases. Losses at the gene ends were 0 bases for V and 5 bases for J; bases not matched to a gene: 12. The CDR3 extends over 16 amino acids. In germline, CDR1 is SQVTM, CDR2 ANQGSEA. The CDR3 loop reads CSVEDQRTSLEETQYF. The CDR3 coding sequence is TGCAGCGTTGAAGATCAGAGGACTAGTCTGGAGGAGACCCAGTACTTC.

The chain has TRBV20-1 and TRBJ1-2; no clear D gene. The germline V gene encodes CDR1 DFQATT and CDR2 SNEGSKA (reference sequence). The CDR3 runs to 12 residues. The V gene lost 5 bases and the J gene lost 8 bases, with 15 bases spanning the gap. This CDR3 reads CSARPVVGGYTF. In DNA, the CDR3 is TGCAGTGCTCGGCCGGTGGTTGGAGGCTACACCTTC.

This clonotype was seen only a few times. The CDR3 DNA reads as TGCGCCAGCAGCTTGGGGCCTCTCGATGAGCAGTTCTTC. Protein sequence: CASSLGPLDEQFF. The chain is built from TRBV5-1 and TRBJ2-1; D gene unclear. The CDR3 contains 13 residues. Per germline, CDR1 SGHRS and CDR2 YFSETQ. The V and J ends lost 0 bases and 8 bases respectively, with 9 bases between them.

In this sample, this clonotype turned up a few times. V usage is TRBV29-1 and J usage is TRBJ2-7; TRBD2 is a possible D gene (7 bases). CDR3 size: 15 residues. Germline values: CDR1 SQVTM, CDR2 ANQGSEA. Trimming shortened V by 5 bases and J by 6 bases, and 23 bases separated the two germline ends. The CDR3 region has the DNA TGCAGCGTTCGCCTCGGGGGGCAGGGGAAGGTCGAGCAGTACTTC. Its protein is CSVRLGGQGKVEQYF.

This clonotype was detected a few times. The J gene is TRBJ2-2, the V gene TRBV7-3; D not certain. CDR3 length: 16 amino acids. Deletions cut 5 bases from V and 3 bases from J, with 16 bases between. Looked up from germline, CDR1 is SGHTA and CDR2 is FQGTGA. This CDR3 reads CASSHRPGLDTGELFF. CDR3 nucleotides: TGTGCCAGCAGCCACCGTCCGGGCCTCGACACCGGGGAGCTGTTTTTT.

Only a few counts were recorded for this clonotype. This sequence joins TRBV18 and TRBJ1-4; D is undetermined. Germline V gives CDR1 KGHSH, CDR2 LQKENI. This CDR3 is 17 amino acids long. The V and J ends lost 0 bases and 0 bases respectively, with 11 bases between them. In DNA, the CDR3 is TGTGCCAGCTCACCACCGGACCCGAATGCAACTAATGAAAAACTGTTTTTT. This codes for CASSPPDPNATNEKLFF.

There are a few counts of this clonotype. Here the CDR3 reads CASSFPPTSGRRRDNEQFF. DNA of the CDR3: TGCGCCAGCAGCTTCCCCCCCACTAGCGGGAGAAGAAGGGACAATGAGCAGTTCTTC. The rearrangement links TRBV5-1 to TRBJ2-1, with TRBD2 matching 11 bases. The ends lost 2 bases at V and 5 bases at J; junction bases unmatched: 15. Germline V gene sequence: CDR1 SGHRS, CDR2 YFSETQ. The CDR3 runs to 19 residues.